This T cell receptor beta chain was obtained from a study of blood T cells in healthy people across ages. Concerning this clonotype: Its target is not known.

Study-level results: TCR beta diversity, measured per million T cells, fell in a roughly linear way with age.

It was with a sample-barcoded 5' primer and a J-beta primer mix that a second PCR of roughly 6 to 11 cycles was run. TCRdb processed the 5' RACE reads anew with MiXCR; each CDR3 protein has one entry. The sample contains roughly 560,000 distinct CDR3 sequences, less than 25% of which appear only once. CDR1 SGHTA and CDR2 FQGNSA come from the germline V gene. Trimming removed 3 bases from V and 4 bases from J; junction bases left unmatched: 10. The CDR3 has 16 amino acids. The same data also contributed to another study, on T cells of mothers and their children.

The sequence came from a boy younger than 18 in good health. The V gene is TRBV7-2, the J gene TRBJ2-7, with TRBD2 identical over 9 bases. Sequencing was carried out using blood. The CDR3 loop reads CASSFVSSSGSYEQYF. Here the CDR3 DNA reads TGTGCCAGCAGCTTCGTCAGCAGTAGCGGGAGTTACGAGCAGTACTTC.